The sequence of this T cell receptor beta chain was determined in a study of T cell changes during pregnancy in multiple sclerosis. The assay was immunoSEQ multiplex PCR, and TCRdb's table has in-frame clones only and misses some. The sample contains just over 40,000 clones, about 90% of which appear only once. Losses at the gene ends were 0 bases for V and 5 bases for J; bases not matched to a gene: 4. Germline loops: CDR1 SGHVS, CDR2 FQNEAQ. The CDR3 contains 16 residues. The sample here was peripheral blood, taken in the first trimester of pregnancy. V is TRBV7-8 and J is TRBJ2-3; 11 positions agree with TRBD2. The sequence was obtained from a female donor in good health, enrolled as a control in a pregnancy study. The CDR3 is CASSLAHLAGGDTQYF. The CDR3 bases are TGTGCCAGCAGCTTAGCACACCTAGCGGGGGGAGATACGCAGTATTTT.